One T cell receptor (beta chain) is described in this entry. Its antigen remains unidentified. The data were obtained in a study of blood T cells in healthy people across ages. Study-wide findings and caveats: Unsorted PBMCs ruled out conclusive naive versus antigen-experienced comparison.

The use of a sample-barcoded 5' primer and a J-beta primer mix characterized a second PCR of about 7 to 12 cycles. TCRdb re-called the 5' RACE reads through MiXCR, storing one row per CDR3 protein. The sample lists about a million distinct CDR3 sequences, 51% occurring once. The junction had 5 bases not matched to a gene; V was cut back by 4 bases and J by 3 bases. Germline V CDR1 and CDR2: SGHDT, YYEEEE. The CDR3 contains 15 residues. Sequenced material: blood. This sequence originates from a woman aged 60-75 years in good health. J is TRBJ2-4 and V is TRBV5-6, with 9 bases identical to TRBD1. The CDR3 DNA sequence: TGTGCCAGCAGCGTACCGGGACAGGGCAAAAACATTCAGTACTTC. Translating it yields CASSVPGQGKNIQYF.